This T cell receptor beta chain is from a study of blood T cell repertoires in COVID-19. Deletions cut 4 bases from V and 2 bases from J, with 9 bases between. Germline CDR1 is KGHSH and CDR2 is LQKENI. CDR3 length: 14 residues. The method was immunoSEQ multiplex PCR; TCRdb's version includes in-frame clones alone and lacks a portion of them. The sample lists a few hundred thousand clones, roughly 86% seen once, with roughly 1.1% in the top ten. The clonotype was recovered from a human donor with acute or convalescent COVID-19. The donor label of this sample is uncertain. The V gene is TRBV18, the J gene TRBJ2-1; D is ambiguous. Sequencing input: peripheral blood. The CDR3 here is CASSLNSAYNEQFF. The CDR3 DNA sequence: TGTGCCAGCTCACTCAACTCCGCCTACAATGAGCAGTTCTTC.